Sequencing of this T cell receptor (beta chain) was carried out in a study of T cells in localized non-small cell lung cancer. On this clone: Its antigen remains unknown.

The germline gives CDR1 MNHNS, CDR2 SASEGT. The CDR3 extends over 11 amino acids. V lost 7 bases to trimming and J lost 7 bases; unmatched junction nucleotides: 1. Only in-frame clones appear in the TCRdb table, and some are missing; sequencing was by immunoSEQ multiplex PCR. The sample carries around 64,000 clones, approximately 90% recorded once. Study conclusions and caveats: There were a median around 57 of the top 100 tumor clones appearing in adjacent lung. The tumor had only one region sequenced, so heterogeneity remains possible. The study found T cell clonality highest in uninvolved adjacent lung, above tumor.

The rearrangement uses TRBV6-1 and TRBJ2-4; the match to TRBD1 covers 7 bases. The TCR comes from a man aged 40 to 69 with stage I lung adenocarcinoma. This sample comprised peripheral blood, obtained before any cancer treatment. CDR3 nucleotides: TGTGCCAGCAAGGGGGCGAACATTCAGTACTTC. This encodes CASKGANIQYF.